Included here is one TCR beta chain sequence, with context. The antigen is not known. TCRdb's copy holds only in-frame clones and misses some; the assay was immunoSEQ multiplex PCR. The table has fewer than 85,000 clones, more than 80% seen once; the top ten hold 30% to 35%. The data are from a study of T cell responses to AZD1222 COVID-19 vaccine. Study-wide points: Females outnumbered males among donors, who were mostly white British; clonal diversity was possibly underestimated.

The germline gives CDR1 SGHRS, CDR2 YFSETQ. V lost 4 bases and J lost 0, with 10 bases in between. The CDR3 spans 15 residues. The receptor was derived from an adult in good health. The specimen comprised peripheral blood, sampled on day 0 of AZD1222 vaccination. This chain joins TRBV5-1 and TRBJ2-2; D is unresolved. This CDR3 reads CASSGHNANTGELFF. The DNA for the CDR3 is TGCGCCAGCAGCGGTCACAACGCGAACACCGGGGAGCTGTTTTTT. Combining the CDR3 with reference TRBV5-1 and TRBJ2-2 gives the whole variable domain KAGVTQTPRYLIKTRGQQVTLSCSPISGHRSVSWYQQTPGQGLQFLFEYFSETQRNKGNFPGRFSGRQFSNSRSEMNVSTLELGDSALYLCASSGHNANTGELFFGEGSRLTVL.